What follows describes a single T cell receptor beta chain. The antigen remains undetermined. The sample is drawn from a study of OX40 agonist ivuxolimab in advanced cancers. Autoimmune disease history or systemic immunosuppression excluded patients. The V and J ends lost 0 bases and 5 bases respectively, with 0 bases between them. The CDR3 spans 11 residues. Looked up from germline, CDR1 is SGHTA and CDR2 is FQGNSA. Study-wide results and limits: CD4+ and CD8+ blood T cells expanded clonally by week 6 at 0.1 to 3.0 mg/kg.

Libraries were prepared by immunoSEQ multiplex PCR; TCRdb keeps only in-frame clonotypes and omits some of them. The data contain about 64,000 clones, roughly 87% of them seen just once; the ten biggest clones take up 2.5% to 3%. The V call is TRBV7-2, the J call TRBJ2-3, with D unclear. The receptor was derived from an adult with an advanced solid tumor such as melanoma, head and neck, liver or kidney cancer. This sample comprised CD4+ or CD8+ T cells sorted from blood, obtained in a trial of the OX40 agonist ivuxolimab. Here the CDR3 reads CASSLADTQYF. The CDR3 DNA is TGTGCCAGCAGCTTAGCAGATACGCAGTATTTT.